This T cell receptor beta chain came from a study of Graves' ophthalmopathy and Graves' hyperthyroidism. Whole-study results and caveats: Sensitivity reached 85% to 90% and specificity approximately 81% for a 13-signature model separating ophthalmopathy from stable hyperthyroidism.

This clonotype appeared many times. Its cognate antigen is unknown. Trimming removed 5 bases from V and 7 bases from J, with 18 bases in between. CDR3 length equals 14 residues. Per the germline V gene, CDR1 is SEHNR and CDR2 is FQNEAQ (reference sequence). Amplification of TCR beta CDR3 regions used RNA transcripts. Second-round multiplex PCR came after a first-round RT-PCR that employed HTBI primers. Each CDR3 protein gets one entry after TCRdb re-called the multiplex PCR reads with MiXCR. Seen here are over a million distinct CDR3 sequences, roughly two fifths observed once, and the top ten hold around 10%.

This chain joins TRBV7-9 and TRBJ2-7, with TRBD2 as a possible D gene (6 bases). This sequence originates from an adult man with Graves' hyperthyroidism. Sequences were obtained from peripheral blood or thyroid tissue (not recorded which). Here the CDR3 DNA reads TGTGCCAGCAGCCCCGGGACTGGGAGAGATGAGCAGTACTTC. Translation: CASSPGTGRDEQYF.